The clone carrying this T cell receptor (beta chain) appeared a few times. The antigen remains unidentified. The TCRbeta library was prepared with unique molecular identifiers. TCRdb called the PCR reads again in MiXCR, with one record for every CDR3 protein. This sample has about 600,000 distinct CDR3 sequences; under 25% occur once, and the top ten carry roughly 14%. This sample is part of a study of T-cell reconstitution after alpha-beta-depleted transplantation in children. Points from the study as a whole: Fresh T-cell production supplied most of the T-cell counts and diversity seen one year after transplant. Day-60 TCRbeta diversity that was high in some patients was derived from surviving recipient T cells and thymic progenitors. Several hundred expanded graft clones reportedly gave rise to the alpha-beta T cells present about two months after transplant.

Germline V lookup: CDR1 SGHTA, CDR2 FQGNSA. With V trimmed by 5 bases and J by 10 bases, 9 bases remained unmatched. CDR3 length: 14 residues. The receptor's source is a boy less than two years old who had a stem cell transplant for acute myeloid leukemia, so the T cells may come from the graft donor. The material sequenced was PBMCs, mostly from graft donor cells, taken 360 days after TCRalphabeta/CD19-depleted stem cell transplant. The chain links TRBV7-2 to TRBJ1-5; TRBD1 agrees at 9 bases. This chain's CDR3 is CASSPGQGFLPQHF. DNA for the CDR3: TGTGCCAGCAGCCCGGGACAGGGCTTTTTACCCCAGCATTTT.